The clone carrying this TCR beta chain showed up just a few times. The table came from immunoSEQ multiplex PCR; TCRdb's copy has only in-frame clones and leaves some out. The table has about 140,000 clones, almost 90% seen once. This sample was included in a study of blood T cell repertoires in COVID-19. Study as a whole: The samples span acute and convalescent COVID-19 from the United States, Italy and Spain.

The CDR3 is 16 amino acids. V was shortened by 5 bases and J by 0 bases, with 15 bases between the two germline ends. The germline gives CDR1 MDHEN, CDR2 SYDVKM. Sequenced material: peripheral blood. The chain couples TRBV28 to TRBJ2-3; D is perhaps TRBD2 (6 bases). The clonotype was recovered from a man aged 50 to 60 with active or convalescent COVID-19. The CDR3 DNA sequence: TGTGCCAGCAGTCCCAGGAGGAGGGCTAGCACAGATACGCAGTATTTT. Translation gives CASSPRRRASTDTQYF.